The clone carrying this T cell receptor beta chain was picked up a small number of times. What it binds is unknown. Two oligonucleotides, mixed equimolar, formed the beta constant-region primer covering TRBC1 and TRBC2. TCRdb called the UMI-ligation and nested PCR reads again in MiXCR, with one record for every CDR3 protein. The sample yields tens of thousands of distinct CDR3 sequences, about an eighth seen once. The sample is drawn from a study of naive and memory T cell subsets. Germline values: CDR1 SQVTM, CDR2 ANQGSEA. This CDR3 is built from 16 residues. V lost 1 base, J lost 6 bases, and 13 bases stayed unmatched. Findings and limits, study-wide: Between naive and memory subsets, TCR abundance power law exponents differed.

The chain combines TRBV29-1 with TRBJ2-7, with TRBD2 identical over 9 bases. The receptor's source is a human donor in good health. Sequencing input: central memory CD4+ T cells from blood. The CDR3, as DNA: TGCAGCGTTGAAGGACAGGCGGGAGGGCTACGGGGCGAGCAGTACTTC. The encoded protein is CSVEGQAGGLRGEQYF.